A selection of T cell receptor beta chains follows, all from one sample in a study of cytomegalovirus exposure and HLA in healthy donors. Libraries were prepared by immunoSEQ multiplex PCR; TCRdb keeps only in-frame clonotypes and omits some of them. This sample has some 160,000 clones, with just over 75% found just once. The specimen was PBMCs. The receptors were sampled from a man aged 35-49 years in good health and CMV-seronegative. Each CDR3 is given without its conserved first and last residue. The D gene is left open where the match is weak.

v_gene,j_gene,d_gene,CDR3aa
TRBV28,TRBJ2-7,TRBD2,ASSRTSGSYEQY
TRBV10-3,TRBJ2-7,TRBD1,AISYSTGVSYEQY
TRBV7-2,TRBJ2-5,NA,ASSLDRYQETQY
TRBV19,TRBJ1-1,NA,ATSPGRVNSEAF
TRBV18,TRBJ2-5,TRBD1,ASSLVRTGQETQY
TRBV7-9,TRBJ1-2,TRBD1,ASSSPGQGYYGYT
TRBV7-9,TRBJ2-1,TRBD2,ASSLILAGENEQF
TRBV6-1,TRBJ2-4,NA,ASSEEKAPGTKNSQY
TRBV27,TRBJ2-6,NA,ASSFSTGANVLT
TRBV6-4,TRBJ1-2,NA,ASSDSTEANYGYT
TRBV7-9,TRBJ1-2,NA,ASSPTLSDGRDNSYT